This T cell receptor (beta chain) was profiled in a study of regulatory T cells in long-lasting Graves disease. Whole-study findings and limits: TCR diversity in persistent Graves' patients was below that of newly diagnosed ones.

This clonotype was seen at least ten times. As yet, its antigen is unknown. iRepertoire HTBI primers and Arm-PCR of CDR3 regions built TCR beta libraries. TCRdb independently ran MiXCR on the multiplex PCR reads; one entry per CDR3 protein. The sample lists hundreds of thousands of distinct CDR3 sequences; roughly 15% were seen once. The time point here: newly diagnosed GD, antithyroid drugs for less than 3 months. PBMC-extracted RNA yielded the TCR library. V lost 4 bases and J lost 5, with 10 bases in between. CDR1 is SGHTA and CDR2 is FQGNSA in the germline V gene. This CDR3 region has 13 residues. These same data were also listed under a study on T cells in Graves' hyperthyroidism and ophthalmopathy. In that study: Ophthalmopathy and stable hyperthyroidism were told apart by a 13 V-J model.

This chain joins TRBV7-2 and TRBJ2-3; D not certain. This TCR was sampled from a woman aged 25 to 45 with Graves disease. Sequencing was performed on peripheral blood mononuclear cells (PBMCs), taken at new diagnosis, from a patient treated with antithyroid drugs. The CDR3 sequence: CASSSPVRDTQYF. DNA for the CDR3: TGTGCCAGCAGCTCTCCGGTAAGAGATACGCAGTATTTT.